This T cell receptor (beta chain) is drawn from a study of blood T cell repertoires in COVID-19. Study information: Some COVID-19 samples were acute and others convalescent; all came from the United States, Italy and Spain.

The germline V and J ends were trimmed by 3 bases and 5 bases, with 28 bases remaining between them. The CDR3 loop spans 19 amino acids. Germline-derived CDR1 and CDR2 are LNHDA and SQIVND (reference sequence). In the source study's methods: Amplification from reference gene primers served as the basis for estimated nucleated cell counts. Only in-frame clones appear in the TCRdb table, and some are missing; sequencing was by immunoSEQ multiplex PCR. V, J and clone size are taken as reported in that table, and D and trimming were inferred from the DNA itself. Among 300,000 to 400,000 clones listed, roughly 87% were seen once.

The source of this sequence is a man aged 25-40 years with COVID-19, enrolled during active disease. The chain joins TRBV19 to TRBJ2-5; D is possibly TRBD2 (6 bases). Source material: peripheral blood. CDR3 in amino acids: CASSIEGGGPPSVRETQYF. CDR3 nucleotides: TGTGCCAGTAGTATCGAGGGAGGCGGTCCTCCCTCGGTGCGGGAGACCCAGTACTTC.